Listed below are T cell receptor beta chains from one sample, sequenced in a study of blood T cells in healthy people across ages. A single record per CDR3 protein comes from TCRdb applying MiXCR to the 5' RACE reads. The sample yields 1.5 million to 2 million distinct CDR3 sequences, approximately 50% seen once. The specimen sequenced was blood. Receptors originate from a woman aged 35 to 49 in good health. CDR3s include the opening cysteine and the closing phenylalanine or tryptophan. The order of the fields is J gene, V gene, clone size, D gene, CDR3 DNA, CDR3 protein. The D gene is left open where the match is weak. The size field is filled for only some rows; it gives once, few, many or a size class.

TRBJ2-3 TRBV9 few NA TGTGCCAGCAGCGTAGATCAGGGCGGCACAGATACGCAGTATTTT CASSVDQGGTDTQYF
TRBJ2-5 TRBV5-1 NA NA TGCGCCAGCAGCTCGGAGGGACAGACCCAAGAGACCCAGTACTTC CASSSEGQTQETQYF
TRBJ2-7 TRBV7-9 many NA TGTGCCAGCAGCCCTTCCCAGTTCGGCGAGCAGTACTTC CASSPSQFGEQYF
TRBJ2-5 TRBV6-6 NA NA TGTGCCAGCAAGGGTATCCGGGGCGGGGAGACCCAGTACTTC CASKGIRGGETQYF
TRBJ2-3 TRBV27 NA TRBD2 TGTGCCAGCAGTTTATTCAGCGGGGGGAGCACAGATACGCAGTATTTT CASSLFSGGSTDTQYF
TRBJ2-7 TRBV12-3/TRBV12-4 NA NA TGTGCCAGCAGACGCCAGAGATCCTACGAGCAGTACTTC CASRRQRSYEQYF
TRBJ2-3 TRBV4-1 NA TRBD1 TGCGCCAGCAGCCAAGAGGGATCAGGATTGCCGGGACAGAGGGTAGATACGCAGTATTTT CASSQEGSGLPGQRVDTQYF
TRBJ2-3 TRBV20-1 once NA TGCAGTGCCCATATGGGGATCACAGATACGCAGTATTTT CSAHMGITDTQYF
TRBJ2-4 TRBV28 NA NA TGTGCCAGCAGTTCGACATGTGTTCAGTACTTC CASSSTCVQYF
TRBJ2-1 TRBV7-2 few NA TGTGCCAGCAGCTTAGCGGGGCCGGTGGATGAGCAGTTCTTC CASSLAGPVDEQFF
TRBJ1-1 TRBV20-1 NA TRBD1 TGCAGTGCTATTCGAACAGGGGAGGTTGCTGAAGCTTTCTTT CSAIRTGEVAEAFF
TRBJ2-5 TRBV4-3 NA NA TGCGCCAGCAGCCCGACAGTGGCTCTCCAAGAGACCCAGTACTTC CASSPTVALQETQYF
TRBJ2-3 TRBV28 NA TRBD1 TGTGCCAGCAGTTTATTGTGGACAGGGTGGTCAGATACGCAGTATTTT CASSLLWTGWSDTQYF
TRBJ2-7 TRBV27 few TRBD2 TGTGCCAGCAGTTTACGCAGTTCTCGGGAGGGAGCGACCTACGAGCAGTACTTC CASSLRSSREGATYEQYF
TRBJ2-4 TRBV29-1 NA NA TGCAGCGTTGTTCGGGACAATCTAGCCAAAAACATTCAGTACTTC CSVVRDNLAKNIQYF
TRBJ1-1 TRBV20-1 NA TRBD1 TGCATCGTGACGTACCAGGGGGCAGGAGGTGAAGCTTTCTTT CIVTYQGAGGEAFF
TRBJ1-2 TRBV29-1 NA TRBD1 TGCAGCGCGACTGATCCCGACAGGGCCCATGGCTACACCTTC CSATDPDRAHGYTF
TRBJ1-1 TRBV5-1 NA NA TGCGCCAGCAGCTTTGGGGATGAAGCTTTCTTT CASSFGDEAFF
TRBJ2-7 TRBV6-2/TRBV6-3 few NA TGTGCCAGCAGATTACACGTCGTGGGGTCCCCAGTCTCCTACGAGCAGTACTTC CASRLHVVGSPVSYEQYF
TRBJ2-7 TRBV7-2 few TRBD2 TGTGCCAGCAGCTTAGAGTCTAGCGGGGCTTACGAGCAGTACTTC CASSLESSGAYEQYF
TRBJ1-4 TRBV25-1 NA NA TGTGCCAGCAGTGAACGGGACGGCGCGACCATGAAAGAAAAACTGTTTTTT CASSERDGATMKEKLFF
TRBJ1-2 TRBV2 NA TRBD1 TGTGCCAGCGTAGGGGTTCCTGACAGGGGCGATGGCTACACCTTC CASVGVPDRGDGYTF
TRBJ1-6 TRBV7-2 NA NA TGTGCCAGCAGCTTAGAGCCCAGGCGCCTCCACTTT CASSLEPRRLHF
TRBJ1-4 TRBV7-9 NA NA TGTGCCAGCAGCTTAGCTGCAGGGGATCCCAAACTGTTTTTT CASSLAAGDPKLFF
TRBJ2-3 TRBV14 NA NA TGTGCCAGCAGCCAAGATCGGTTAGCCACGCGGTATTTT CASSQDRLATRYF
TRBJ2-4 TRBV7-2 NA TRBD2 TGTGCCAGCAGCTTAAGACTAGCGGGGGGATTAAATGAGCAGTACTTC CASSLRLAGGLNEQYF
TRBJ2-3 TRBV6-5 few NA TGTGCCAGCAGCCCAGGGTCGGGAGATACGCAGTATTTT CASSPGSGDTQYF
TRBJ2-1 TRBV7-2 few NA TGTGCCAGCAGCTTAGAGGGCCCCAATGAGCAGTTCTTC CASSLEGPNEQFF
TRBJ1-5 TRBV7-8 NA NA TGTGCCAGCAGCCCCACAGGGTTTAATAGTGATCAGCCCCAGCATTTT CASSPTGFNSDQPQHF
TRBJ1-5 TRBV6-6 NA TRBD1 TGTGTCAGCAGCGAAGGGGGCCTTAATCAGCCCCAGCATTTT CVSSEGGLNQPQHF
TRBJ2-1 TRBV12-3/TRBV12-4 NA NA TGTGCCAGCAGTTTAATGGCCCTCCCGGATGAGCAGTTCTTC CASSLMALPDEQFF
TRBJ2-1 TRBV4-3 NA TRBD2 TGCGCCAGCAGCCAAGGACTCCCTCGGGGGGTCTCCTACAATGAGCAGTTCTTC CASSQGLPRGVSYNEQFF
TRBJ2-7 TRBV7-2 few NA TGTGCCAGCAGTTACCGACAGGTCCGATCCTACGAGCAGTACTTC CASSYRQVRSYEQYF
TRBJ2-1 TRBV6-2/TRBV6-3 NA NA TGTGCCAGCAGTTACTCGCCGTCCGGAGAGCAGTTCTTC CASSYSPSGEQFF
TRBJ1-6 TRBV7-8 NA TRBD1 TGTGCCAGCAGCACCCCCAGGGGGACCTATAATTCACCCCTCCACTTT CASSTPRGTYNSPLHF
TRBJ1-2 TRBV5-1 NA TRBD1 TGCGCCAGCAGCCCCACCCCGGGACAGGGGAACTATGGCTACACCTTC CASSPTPGQGNYGYTF
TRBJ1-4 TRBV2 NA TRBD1 TGTGCCAGCAGTGCAGGGACAGACACTAATGAAAAACTGTTTTTT CASSAGTDTNEKLFF
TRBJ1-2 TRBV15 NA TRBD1 TGTGCCACCAGCAGACCATCCCGGGACAGAAACTATGGCTACACCTTC CATSRPSRDRNYGYTF
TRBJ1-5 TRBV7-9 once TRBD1 TGTGCCAGCAGCGGCAATACAGGGGGTCGGGGGAGCAATCAGCCCCAGCATTTT CASSGNTGGRGSNQPQHF
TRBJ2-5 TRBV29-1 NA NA TGCAGCGTGACCCCCCAGGGAGGTCAAGAGACCCAGTACTTC CSVTPQGGQETQYF
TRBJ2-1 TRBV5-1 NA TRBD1 TGCGCCAGCAGCTTGTGGGACAGGATGAACAATGAGCAGTTCTTC CASSLWDRMNNEQFF
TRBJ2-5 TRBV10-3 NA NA TGTGCCATCAGTGAGGGTGGCGTCTACAATGAGCAGTACTTC CAISEGGVYNEQYF
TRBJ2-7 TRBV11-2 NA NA TGTGCCTCCGGGACCCGGTCCCACGAGCAGTACTTC CASGTRSHEQYF
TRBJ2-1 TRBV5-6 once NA TGTGCCAGCAGCTCCGGGCCAGGGTCCTACAATGAGCAGTTCTTC CASSSGPGSYNEQFF
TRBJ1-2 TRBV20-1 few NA TGCAGTGCTACCCCGGGCTTGAGGGGCTACACCTTC CSATPGLRGYTF
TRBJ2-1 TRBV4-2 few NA TGTGCCAGCAGCCAATTGAGACAGGAACCTTACAATGAGCAGTTCTTC CASSQLRQEPYNEQFF
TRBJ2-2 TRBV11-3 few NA TGTGCCAGCAGCCCCGGCTTAAGGGGTAACACCGGGGAGCTGTTTTTT CASSPGLRGNTGELFF
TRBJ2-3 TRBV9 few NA TGTGCCAGCAGCGTAGCTACGTGGGATACGCAGTATTTT CASSVATWDTQYF